This passage covers 15 T cell receptor beta chains from one sample sequenced in a study of breast tumors, draining lymph nodes, adjacent tissues. Each CDR3 protein is one row after TCRdb ran MiXCR on the multiplex PCR reads. The repertoire includes about 100,000 distinct CDR3 sequences, 21% of them detected once, and approximately 1.3% sits in the top ten. Samples came from axillary lymph nodes draining the breast cancer. The specimen sequenced was axillary lymph node tissue. All receptors come from a female donor with breast cancer. Some clones in this sample may be carry-over from other donors' samples.

In its sample, this clonotype was seen many times. The V gene is TRBV6-1, the J gene TRBJ1-2; the D gene is possibly TRBD1 (5 bases). V was trimmed by 7 bases and J by 5 bases, leaving 17 bases between them. This CDR3 is 14 amino acids long. CDR1 is MNHNS and CDR2 is SASEGT in the germline V gene. The CDR3 DNA follows: TGTGCCAGCACAGCCACGGGGGTTTTTTATGGCTACACCTTC. Amino acids: CASTATGVFYGYTF.

Regarding this clonotype: The junction shows a germline mismatch at one end, possibly a read error. The chain uses TRBV5-1 and TRBJ1-4; D might be TRBD1 (6 bases). The CDR3 sequence is 14 residues long. Germline-derived CDR1 and CDR2 are SGHRS and YFSETQ. CDR3 DNA sequence: TGTGCCAGCAGCCTGGGGGGCATTAATGGAAAACTGTTTTTT. Protein sequence: CASSLGGINGKLFF.

Many counts were recorded for this clonotype. V is TRBV7-9 and J is TRBJ1-2, with 7 bases fitting TRBD1. Trimming removed 4 bases from V and 4 bases from J; junction bases left unmatched: 9. Germline V gives CDR1 SEHNR, CDR2 FQNEAQ (reference sequence). This CDR3 spans 15 amino acids. CDR3 sequence reads: CASSSDRLSPYGYTF. The CDR3 nucleotides read TGTGCCAGCAGCTCGGACAGGCTTTCTCCCTATGGCTACACCTTC.

In this sample, this clonotype turned up a few times. The chain carries TRBV12-3 or TRBV12-4 and TRBJ2-5, with 9 bases identical to TRBD2. This CDR3 comprises 15 residues. Unmatched junction bases numbered 9, after V lost 6 bases and J lost 4 bases. CDR3 loop: CASRLSGSGGETQYF. For the CDR3, the DNA is TGTGCCAGCAGGCTTAGCGGGAGTGGTGGAGAGACCCAGTACTTC.

This clonotype was counted a few times. A read error may produce the germline difference seen at one junction end. The rearrangement joins TRBV9 to TRBJ2-3; D uncertain. Germline loops: CDR1 SGDLS, CDR2 YYNGEE. This CDR3 contains 15 residues. CDR3 coding DNA: TGTGCCGGCAGCCCCCAGGCAGCGATCACAGATACGCAGTATTTT. Protein: CAGSPQAAITDTQYF.

A few counts support this clonotype. At one of its ends the junction is not consistent with the germline gene, which may arise from a read error. CDR3 nucleotides: TGTGCCGGCAGTTCCTCCACCTTAGGGACTAGCTGGGAGCAGTACTTC. It yields the protein CAGSSSTLGTSWEQYF. The chain links TRBV12-3 or TRBV12-4 to TRBJ2-7, with TRBD2 identical over 9 bases. The CDR3 totals 16 residues.

This clonotype was counted ten times or more. V and J are TRBV2 and TRBJ2-2, with unresolved D. Trimming removed 6 bases from V and 1 base from J, with 6 bases in between. The CDR3 totals 13 residues. Germline CDR1 SNHLY, CDR2 FYNNEI. The CDR3 DNA sequence: TGTGCCAGCAGAGACGGGAACACCGGGGAGCTGTTTTTT. Its translation: CASRDGNTGELFF.

This clonotype was picked up many times. The chain has TRBV6-5 and TRBJ2-2; maybe TRBD1 (5 bases). The ends were cut back, 7 bases at V and 1 base at J, with 10 bases in the middle. The CDR3 totals 14 residues. In germline, CDR1 is MNHEY, CDR2 SVGAGI. The CDR3 DNA sequence: TGTGCCAGCACAGGAGACAGGAACACCGGGGAGCTGTTTTTT. It codes for CASTGDRNTGELFF.

This clonotype was counted ten times or more. The chain has TRBV20-1 and TRBJ1-6; no clear D. The V gene lost 2 bases and the J gene lost 5 bases, with 10 bases spanning the gap. Germline V CDR1 and CDR2: DFQATT, SNEGSKA (reference sequence). The CDR3 has 14 residues. The CDR3 loop is CSARNSRNNSPLHF. CDR3 nucleotides: TGCAGTGCTAGAAACTCCAGGAATAATTCACCCCTCCACTTT.

This clonotype was counted between two and nine times. The chain employs TRBV19 and TRBJ1-5; no clear D. CDR1 and CDR2 (germline): LNHDA, SQIVND (reference sequence). The V end was cut by 7 bases, the J end by 0 bases, with 13 bases between. There are 15 residues in the CDR3. The CDR3, as DNA: TGTGCCAGTAAGTGGTCGGGGAATAGCAATCAGCCCCAGCATTTT. Protein sequence: CASKWSGNSNQPQHF. Full variable domain (rest looked up from reference TRBV19 and TRBJ1-5): DGGITQSPKYLFRKEGQNVTLSCEQNLNHDAMYWYRQDPGQGLRLIYYSQIVNDFQKGDIAEGYSVSREKKESFPLTVTSAQKNPTAFYLCASKWSGNSNQPQHFGDGTRLSIL.

This clonotype came up many times. V gene TRBV7-9 combines with J gene TRBJ1-4; TRBD1 might be the D (6 bases). CDR1 is SEHNR, CDR2 FQNEAQ, per germline (reference sequence). V was clipped by 4 bases and J by 7 bases, with 13 bases between them. The CDR3 sequence is 14 residues long. The CDR3 loop is CASSSAARGEKLFF. The CDR3 nucleotides read TGTGCCAGCAGCTCCGCCGCCAGGGGTGAAAAACTGTTTTTT.

This clonotype was observed many times. The genes are TRBV20-1 and TRBJ2-1; 7 bases are shared with TRBD2. The CDR3 covers 17 residues. V shed 5 bases, J shed 5 bases, and the junction held 18 bases outside the gene matches. The V gene's germline CDR1 is DFQATT and CDR2 SNEGSKA (reference sequence). CDR3 coding DNA: TGCAGTGCTGGGGGAGCCGGAGTGGGGGGGAGGCACAATGAGCAGTTCTTC. This encodes CSAGGAGVGGRHNEQFF.

This clonotype was detected many times. The genes are TRBV7-9 and TRBJ2-5, with a possible D match to TRBD2 (5 bases). There are 14 residues in the CDR3. V shed 5 bases and J shed 4 bases, with 14 bases lying between them. Germline V gene lookup returns CDR1 SEHNR and CDR2 FQNEAQ (reference sequence). This chain's CDR3 is CASSPIGVIETQYF. For the CDR3, the DNA is TGTGCCAGCAGCCCTATCGGGGTAATAGAGACCCAGTACTTC.

The sample holds many counts of this clonotype. This CDR3 is CASSHRPGRDFGEQYF. The DNA of the CDR3 is TGTGCCAGCAGCCACCGCCCGGGACGGGACTTCGGCGAGCAGTACTTC. The chain joins TRBV4-2 to TRBJ2-7, with a weak D call TRBD2 (6 bases). The ends were cut back, 3 bases at V and 6 bases at J, with 21 bases in the middle. Germline assignment: CDR1 LGHNA and CDR2 YNFKEQ. The length of the CDR3 is 16 residues.

This clonotype occurred many times. The gene calls are TRBV19 and TRBJ2-1; TRBD2 agrees at 8 bases. V gave up 3 bases and J gave up 2 bases; unmatched junction bases: 3. Germline loops: CDR1 LNHDA, CDR2 SQIVND (reference sequence). The CDR3 runs to 15 residues. The CDR3 region is CASSMVGGAYNEQFF. The CDR3, as DNA: TGTGCCAGTAGTATGGTCGGGGGGGCCTACAATGAGCAGTTCTTC. The full variable domain, its missing parts supplied by reference TRBV19 and TRBJ2-1, is DGGITQSPKYLFRKEGQNVTLSCEQNLNHDAMYWYRQDPGQGLRLIYYSQIVNDFQKGDIAEGYSVSREKKESFPLTVTSAQKNPTAFYLCASSMVGGAYNEQFFGPGTRLTVL.